Included here is one TCR beta chain sequence, with context. Its matching antigen is unknown. The sample is drawn from a study of shared clonotypes between healthy human individuals. Overall study findings and caveats: Non-shared clonotypes had lower generation probabilities than clonotypes shared by all four sorted-subset donors.

Repertoires were generated with immunoSEQ multiplex PCR, while TCRdb's copy carries only in-frame clones and drops some. This sample yields roughly 1,600,000 clones, of which approximately 98.5% are seen a single time; around 0.33% belongs to the top ten. Germline CDR1 reads SGHRS; CDR2 reads YFSETQ. The CDR3 contains 12 residues. V gave up 0 bases and J gave up 8 bases, with 7 bases separating them. The chain links TRBV5-1 to TRBJ2-3; TRBD2 is a possible D gene (6 bases). This clonotype was obtained from a man aged 25-45 years in good health. The sequencing input was naive CD4+ T cells sorted from blood. Sample subset: CD45RA+ positively selected. CDR3 amino acids: CASSLEAGTQYF. The CDR3 nucleotides read TGCGCCAGCAGCTTGGAAGCGGGTACGCAGTATTTT.